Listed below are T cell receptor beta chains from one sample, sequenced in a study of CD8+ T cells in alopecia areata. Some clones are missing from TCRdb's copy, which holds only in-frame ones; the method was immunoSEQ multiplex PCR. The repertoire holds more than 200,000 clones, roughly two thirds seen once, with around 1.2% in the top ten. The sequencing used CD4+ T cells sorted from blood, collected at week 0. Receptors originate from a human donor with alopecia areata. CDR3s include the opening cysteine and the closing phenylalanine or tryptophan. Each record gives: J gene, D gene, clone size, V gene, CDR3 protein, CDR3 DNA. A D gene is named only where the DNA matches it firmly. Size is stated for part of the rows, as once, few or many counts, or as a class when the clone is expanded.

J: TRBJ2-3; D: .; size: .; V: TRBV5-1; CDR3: CASSPAGVSDTQYF; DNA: TGCGCCAGCAGCCCAGCTGGGGTTTCAGATACGCAGTATTTT
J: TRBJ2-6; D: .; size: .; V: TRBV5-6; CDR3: CASSWGLFSGANVLTF; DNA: TGTGCCAGCAGCTGGGGACTGTTCTCTGGGGCCAACGTCCTGACTTTC
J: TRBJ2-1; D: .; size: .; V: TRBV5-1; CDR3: CASSLAIYNEQFF; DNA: TGCGCCAGCAGCTTGGCGATATACAATGAGCAGTTCTTC
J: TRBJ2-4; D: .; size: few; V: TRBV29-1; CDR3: CSVVFSLGNIQYF; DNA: TGCAGCGTTGTCTTTAGCTTGGGAAACATTCAGTACTTC
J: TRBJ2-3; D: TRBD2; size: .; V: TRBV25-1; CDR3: CASSGDSGGPTDTQYF; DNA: TGTGCCAGCAGTGGAGATAGCGGGGGGCCCACAGATACGCAGTATTTT
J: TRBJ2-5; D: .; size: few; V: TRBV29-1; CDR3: CSVEVETQYF; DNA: TGCAGCGTTGAGGTTGAGACCCAGTACTTC
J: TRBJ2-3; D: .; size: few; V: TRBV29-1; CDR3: CSVPVFLPPDTQYF; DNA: TGCAGCGTTCCTGTCTTTCTCCCGCCAGATACGCAGTATTTT
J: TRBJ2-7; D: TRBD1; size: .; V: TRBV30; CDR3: CAWSGSGTGKSRQYF; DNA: TGTGCCTGGAGTGGGTCCGGGACAGGGAAGTCGAGGCAGTACTTC
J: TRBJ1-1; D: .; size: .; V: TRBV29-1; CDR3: CSVNSGAGLTEAFF; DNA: TGCAGCGTTAACTCAGGGGCCGGCCTCACTGAAGCTTTCTTT
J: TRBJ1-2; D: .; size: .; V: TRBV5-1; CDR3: CASSYRTDNYGYTF; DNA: TGCGCCAGCAGCTACCGGACGGATAACTATGGCTACACCTTC
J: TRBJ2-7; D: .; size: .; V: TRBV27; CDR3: CASRLRGGNEQYF; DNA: TGTGCCAGCAGACTACGAGGGGGGAACGAGCAGTACTTC
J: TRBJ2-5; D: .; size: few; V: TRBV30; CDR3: CAWSGVETQYF; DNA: TGTGCCTGGAGTGGAGTGGAGACCCAGTACTTC
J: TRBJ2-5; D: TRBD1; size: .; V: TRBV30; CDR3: CAWARDRGRTETQYF; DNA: TGTGCCTGGGCCCGGGACAGGGGCAGAACAGAGACCCAGTACTTC
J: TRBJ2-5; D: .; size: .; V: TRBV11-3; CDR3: CASSLGGRQETQYF; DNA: TGTGCCAGCAGCTTAGGAGGCAGACAAGAGACCCAGTACTTC
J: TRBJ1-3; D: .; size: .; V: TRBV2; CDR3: CASKYEGSGNTIYF; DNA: TGTGCCAGCAAGTACGAAGGCTCTGGAAACACCATATATTTT
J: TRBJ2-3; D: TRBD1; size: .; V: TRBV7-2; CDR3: CASSPRDRGRTDTQYF; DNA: TGTGCCAGCAGCCCGCGGGACAGGGGGCGCACAGATACGCAGTATTTT
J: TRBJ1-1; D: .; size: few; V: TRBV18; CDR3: CASSPKGNTEAFF; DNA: TGTGCCAGCTCACCAAAAGGGAACACTGAAGCTTTCTTT
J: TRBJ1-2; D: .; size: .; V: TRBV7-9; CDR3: CASSLGRTSGGYTF; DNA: TGTGCCAGCAGCTTAGGTAGAACATCTGGGGGCTACACCTTC
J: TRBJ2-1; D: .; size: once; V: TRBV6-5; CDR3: CASRLGGAYNEQFF; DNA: TGTGCCAGCAGGCTTGGGGGAGCCTACAATGAGCAGTTCTTC
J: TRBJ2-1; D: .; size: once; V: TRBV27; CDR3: CASSLSRTEKFF; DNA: TGTGCCAGCAGTTTATCGCGGACAGAGAAGTTCTTC
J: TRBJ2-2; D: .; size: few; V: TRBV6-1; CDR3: CASSAARGTGELFF; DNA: TGTGCCAGCAGTGCGGCCAGGGGCACCGGGGAGCTGTTTTTT
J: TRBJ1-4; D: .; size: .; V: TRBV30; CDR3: CAWSTRPSEKLFF; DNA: TGTGCCTGGAGCACCCGACCCAGTGAAAAACTGTTTTTT
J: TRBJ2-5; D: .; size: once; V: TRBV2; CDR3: CASSEGTYQETQYF; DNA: TGTGCCAGCAGTGAGGGGACGTACCAAGAGACCCAGTACTTC
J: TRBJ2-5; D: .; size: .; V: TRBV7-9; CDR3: CASSPRESQETQYF; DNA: TGTGCCAGCAGCCCCCGAGAGAGCCAAGAGACCCAGTACTTC
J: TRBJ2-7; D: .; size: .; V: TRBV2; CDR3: CASRATGRYEQYF; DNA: TGTGCCAGCAGGGCAACAGGGCGATACGAGCAGTACTTC
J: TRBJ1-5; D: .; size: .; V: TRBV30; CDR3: CAWNSGGDQPQHF; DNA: TGTGCCTGGAATTCGGGGGGCGACCAGCCCCAGCATTTT
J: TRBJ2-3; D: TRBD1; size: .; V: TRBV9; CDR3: CASSSPGTGVYDTQYF; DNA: TGTGCCAGCAGCTCCCCCGGGACAGGGGTCTACGATACGCAGTATTTT
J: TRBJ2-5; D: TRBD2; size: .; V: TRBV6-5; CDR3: CASTKGLALSETQYF; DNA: TGTGCCAGCACTAAAGGACTAGCGCTATCGGAGACCCAGTACTTC
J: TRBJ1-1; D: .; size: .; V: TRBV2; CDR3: CASKGRMNTEAFF; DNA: TGTGCCAGCAAGGGCAGAATGAACACTGAAGCTTTCTTT
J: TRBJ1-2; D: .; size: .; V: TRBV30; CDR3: CAWSVGGPVDGYTF; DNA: TGTGCCTGGAGTGTGGGGGGGCCGGTAGATGGCTACACCTTC
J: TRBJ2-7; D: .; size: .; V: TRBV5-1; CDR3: CASSLVSGFDEQYF; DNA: TGCGCCAGCAGCTTGGTTTCGGGTTTCGACGAGCAGTACTTC
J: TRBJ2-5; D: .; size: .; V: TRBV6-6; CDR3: CASGDRSGARETQYF; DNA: TGTGCCAGCGGAGATCGTAGTGGGGCTCGGGAGACCCAGTACTTC
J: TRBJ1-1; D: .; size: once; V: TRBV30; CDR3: CAWSGGNRMNTEAFF; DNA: TGTGCCTGGAGTGGGGGAAATCGGATGAACACTGAAGCTTTCTTT
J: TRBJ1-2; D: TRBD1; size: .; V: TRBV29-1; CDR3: CSVKTGKVSYGYTF; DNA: TGCAGCGTTAAGACAGGGAAGGTCTCCTATGGCTACACCTTC
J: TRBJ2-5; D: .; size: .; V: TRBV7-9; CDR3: CASSQTRRETQYF; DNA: TGTGCCAGCAGCCAAACTCGAAGGGAGACCCAGTACTTC
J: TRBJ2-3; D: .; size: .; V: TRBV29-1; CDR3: CSVVAGSEDTQYF; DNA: TGCAGCGTTGTCGCGGGGTCGGAAGATACGCAGTATTTT
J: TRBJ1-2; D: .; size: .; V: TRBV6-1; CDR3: CASFRAPGGDYGYTF; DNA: TGTGCCAGCTTCCGGGCCCCCGGTGGAGACTATGGCTACACCTTC
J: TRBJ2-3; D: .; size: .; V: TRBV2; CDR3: CASSEWAADTQYF; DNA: TGTGCCAGCAGTGAATGGGCGGCAGATACGCAGTATTTT
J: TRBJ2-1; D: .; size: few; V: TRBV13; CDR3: CASSFSSEQFF; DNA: TGTGCCAGCAGCTTTAGTAGTGAGCAGTTCTTC
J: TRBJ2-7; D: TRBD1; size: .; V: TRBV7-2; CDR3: CASSSDRGSYEQYF; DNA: TGTGCCAGCAGCAGCGACAGGGGCTCCTACGAGCAGTACTTC